One sample yielded the 20 T cell receptor beta chains listed below, sequenced in a study of shared clonotypes between healthy human individuals. Profiled with immunoSEQ multiplex PCR; TCRdb holds only in-frame clones, not every one. The sample holds over a million clones; about 98% are singletons and the top ten take about 0.45%. The sample was naive CD4+ T cells sorted from blood. Indicated subset: CD45RA+ positively selected. These receptors were obtained from a man aged 30 to 39 in good health.

CDR3: CASSSPGWAGSQETQYF. The CDR3 DNA reads TGTGCCAGCAGTAGCCCGGGTTGGGCGGGTAGCCAAGAGACCCAGTACTTC. The chain uses TRBV28 and TRBJ2-5; D possibly corresponds to TRBD2 (5 bases). This CDR3 comprises 17 residues. The germline V gene encodes CDR1 MDHEN and CDR2 SYDVKM. V was clipped by 5 bases and J by 1 base, with 20 bases between them.

This rearrangement joins TRBV6-6 to TRBJ2-3; 8 bases map to TRBD2. Per the germline V gene, CDR1 is MNHNY and CDR2 is SVGAGI (reference sequence). The V and J ends lost 0 bases and 5 bases, in that order; junction bases with no gene match: 7. The CDR3 is made up of 16 amino acids. DNA for the CDR3: TGTGCCAGCAGTTACTCGTTCGGGAGGGCCCAAGATACGCAGTATTTT. This gives the protein CASSYSFGRAQDTQYF.

The DNA for the CDR3 is TGTGCCAGCAGTGAAGGGGCCAGAGGCTACACCTTC. Its translation is CASSEGARGYTF. J is TRBJ1-2 and V is TRBV25-1; maybe TRBD1 (5 bases). CDR3 size: 12 residues. V shed 2 bases and J shed 8 bases, with 9 bases lying between them. The V gene's germline CDR1 is MGHDK and CDR2 SYGVNS.

The chain uses TRBV5-1 and TRBJ2-1, with D unclear. This CDR3 region has 14 residues. Trimming stripped 4 bases from V and 5 bases from J, with 13 bases between. Germline assignment: CDR1 SGHRS and CDR2 YFSETQ. Written as DNA, the CDR3 is TGCGCCAGCAGCCTGGTGACCGAGAACAATGAGCAGTTCTTC. Protein: CASSLVTENNEQFF.

V is TRBV6-1 and J is TRBJ1-2; TRBD1 is a possible D gene (5 bases). Germline-derived CDR1 and CDR2 are MNHNS and SASEGT. The CDR3 covers 15 residues. Trimming took off 5 bases at V and 8 bases at J, with 21 bases between the two ends. CDR3 coding DNA: TGTGCCAGCAGTCGGACCCGCGGGGGTAGGTACGGCTACACCTTC. Translated: CASSRTRGGRYGYTF.

The chain employs TRBV28 and TRBJ1-2; D is uncertain. Trimming took off 7 bases at V and 7 bases at J, with 16 bases between the two ends. The CDR3 is 13 amino acids. Germline V gene sequence: CDR1 MDHEN, CDR2 SYDVKM. For the CDR3, the DNA is TGTGCCAGCATAGTGTCAGGTGCTACTGGCTACACCTTC. It specifies CASIVSGATGYTF.

This chain uses TRBV5-6 with TRBJ2-7, with unresolved D. The CDR3 spans 13 residues. Germline values: CDR1 SGHDT, CDR2 YYEEEE. Trimming shortened V by 0 bases and J by 3 bases, and 7 bases separated the two germline ends. The CDR3 bases are TGTGCCAGCAGCTTGGAAGTGTTCTACGAGCAGTACTTC. It encodes CASSLEVFYEQYF.

The V call is TRBV27, the J call TRBJ2-7; D gene ambiguous. The CDR3 extends over 14 amino acids. Deletions cut 3 bases from V and 4 bases from J, with 13 bases between. CDR1 is MNHEY and CDR2 is SMNVEV in the germline V gene (reference sequence). The CDR3 DNA reads TGTGCCAGCAGTTTTCGCGGAGATCTGTACGAGCAGTACTTC. Its translation: CASSFRGDLYEQYF.

To note about this clone: The same CDR3 can be traced to other DNA sequences in this sample. V usage is TRBV9 and J usage is TRBJ2-5; D call uncertain. CDR1 is SGDLS and CDR2 is YYNGEE in the germline V gene. V gave up 1 base and J gave up 1 base, with 5 bases separating them. The CDR3 sequence is 13 residues long. The CDR3 sequence is CASSVSLQETQYF. The CDR3 DNA sequence: TGTGCCAGCAGCGTAAGTCTCCAAGAGACCCAGTACTTC.

The chain carries TRBV5-6 and TRBJ1-5; possibly TRBD1 for D (5 bases). The CDR3 sequence is 14 residues long. Trimming took off 2 bases at V and 5 bases at J, with 11 bases between the two ends. CDR1 and CDR2 (germline): SGHDT, YYEEEE. CDR3 in amino acids: CASSFNGGDQPQHF. The CDR3 nucleotides read TGTGCCAGCAGCTTTAACGGGGGGGATCAGCCCCAGCATTTT.

Regarding this clone: In the same sample, other DNA sequences code for this CDR3. CDR3 region: CASSTYSNQPQHF. DNA for the CDR3: TGTGCCAGCAGTACCTATAGCAATCAGCCCCAGCATTTT. This rearrangement joins TRBV2 to TRBJ1-5, with D uncertain. The V gene lost 5 bases and the J gene lost 0 bases, with 5 bases spanning the gap. This CDR3 is 13 amino acids long. Germline V gene data show CDR1 as SNHLY and CDR2 as FYNNEI.

The rearrangement uses TRBV30 and TRBJ2-1, with 8 bases matching TRBD2. The CDR3 runs 16 residues. V dropped 2 bases and J dropped 4; count of bases not matched to a gene: 10. CDR1 is GTSNPN, CDR2 SVGIG, per germline (reference sequence). The CDR3 DNA follows: TGTGCCTGGAGTCTAAGAACTAGCGGAGTTTACAATGAGCAGTTCTTC. It translates to CAWSLRTSGVYNEQFF.

In the case of this clone: Other DNA sequences in the same sample also yield this CDR3. The chain employs TRBV11-3 and TRBJ2-1, with D possibly being TRBD2 (6 bases). The CDR3 contains 14 residues. CDR1 SGHNT and CDR2 YENEEA come from the germline V gene. Trimming took off 1 base at V and 4 bases at J, with 8 bases between the two ends. The CDR3 nucleotides are TGTGCCAGCAGCTTAGCGGGAGCATACAATGAGCAGTTCTTC. The encoded protein is CASSLAGAYNEQFF.

The chain uses TRBV27 and TRBJ2-7; 8 bases fit TRBD2. This CDR3 has 15 amino acids. The germline V gene has CDR1 MNHEY and CDR2 SMNVEV (reference sequence). V shed 4 bases and J 3 bases; nucleotides not matched to a gene: 8. The CDR3 nucleotides read TGTGCCAGCAGTTCCCACGGGAGGGCGATCTACGAGCAGTACTTC. Translation gives CASSSHGRAIYEQYF.

Note on this clone: Germline and junction disagree at one end, which may indicate a read error. In DNA form, the CDR3 reads TGTGCCAGCAGCCTAGCGTACCGTGAAAAACTGTTTTTT. The encoded protein is CASSLAYREKLFF. V is TRBV7-2 and J is TRBJ1-4; no firm D call. Looked up from germline, CDR1 is SGHTA and CDR2 is FQGNSA. This CDR3 contains 13 residues.

The rearrangement uses TRBV28 and TRBJ2-7; a weak D match, TRBD1 (5 bases). The CDR3 has 17 residues. The V gene's germline CDR1 is MDHEN and CDR2 SYDVKM. V dropped 6 bases and J dropped 1 base, with 22 bases sitting between them. The CDR3 nucleotides read TGTGCCAGCAGACTTAGACCAGGGTCGGAGTGGTCCTACGAGCAGTACTTC. Translation: CASRLRPGSEWSYEQYF. Looking up the rest from reference TRBV28 and TRBJ2-7 gives the full variable domain: DVKVTQSSRYLVKRTGEKVFLECVQDMDHENMFWYRQDPGLGLRLIYFSYDVKMKEKGDIPEGYSVSREKKERFSLILESASTNQTSMYLCASRLRPGSEWSYEQYFGPGTRLTVT.

This rearrangement joins TRBV6-5 to TRBJ2-7; no firm D call. Germline V gives CDR1 MNHEY, CDR2 SVGAGI. V was shortened by 0 bases and J by 2 bases, with 8 bases between the two germline ends. There are 14 residues in the CDR3. CDR3 sequence (DNA): TGTGCCAGCAGTTACTCGAAAGGTACCTACGAGCAGTACTTC. This translates into CASSYSKGTYEQYF.

The chain recombines TRBV7-9 with TRBJ2-2, with D hard to call. The germline gives CDR1 SEHNR, CDR2 FQNEAQ (reference sequence). The CDR3 has 12 amino acids. With 3 bases removed from V and 7 bases from J, the gap between germline ends came to 6 bases. The CDR3 loop is CASSFFGGELFF. The DNA for the CDR3 is TGTGCCAGCAGCTTTTTTGGCGGGGAGCTGTTTTTT.

This clone has a single count. V is TRBV18 and J is TRBJ2-7, with 10 bases aligning to TRBD2. The CDR3 sequence is 16 residues long. Trimming removed 0 bases from V and 3 bases from J; junction bases left unmatched: 5. Germline CDR1 reads KGHSH; CDR2 reads LQKENI. The CDR3 bases are TGTGCCAGCTCACCACCAGGACTAGCGGAGAACTACGAGCAGTACTTC. It is translated as CASSPPGLAENYEQYF.

This clone occurred once. The V gene is TRBV9, the J gene TRBJ2-5; D is possibly TRBD1 or TRBD2 (5 bases each). Trimming removed 5 bases at V and 4 bases at J, with 18 bases between. CDR1 is SGDLS and CDR2 is YYNGEE in the germline V gene. This CDR3 is 15 amino acids long. For the CDR3, the DNA is TGTGCCAGCAGTTCGGGGACGGCCACCGTAGAGACCCAGTACTTC. Translated, it gives CASSSGTATVETQYF.